The 11 T cell receptor beta chains below all came from one sample that was sequenced in a study of PD-L1 blockade in urothelial cancer. Produced via immunoSEQ multiplex PCR; TCRdb's table is partial and in-frame only. The sample lists 35,000 to 40,000 clones, 82% occurring once. The sequencing used PBMCs, collected around atezolizumab (anti-PD-L1) treatment. The receptors come from a man between 65 and 80 years old with urothelial cancer.

J is TRBJ2-3 and V is TRBV19; D may be TRBD2 (6 bases). The CDR3 covers 13 residues. Germline V gene data show CDR1 as LNHDA and CDR2 as SQIVND (reference sequence). V gave up 3 bases and J gave up 6 bases, with 10 bases separating them. The CDR3 DNA reads TGTGCCAGTAGTATGCGGGGCGAGGATACGCAGTATTTT. Amino acids: CASSMRGEDTQYF.

The V and J genes are TRBV5-6 and TRBJ1-2; D is ambiguous. CDR1 SGHDT and CDR2 YYEEEE come from the germline V gene. Trimming cost V 0 bases and J 7 bases, with 7 bases left between them. The CDR3 spans 12 residues. CDR3 nucleotide sequence: TGTGCCAGCAGCTTGGGGGCCACTGGCTACACCTTC. Its protein product is CASSLGATGYTF.

This chain joins TRBV6-1 and TRBJ2-7, with D possibly matching TRBD2 (5 bases). V lost 6 bases and J 2 bases, leaving 14 bases between the germline ends. CDR1 and CDR2 (germline): MNHNS, SASEGT. This CDR3 has 14 amino acids. The chain's CDR3 is CASRHQVAPYEQYF. CDR3 in DNA: TGTGCCAGCAGACATCAGGTAGCGCCCTACGAGCAGTACTTC.

The V and J genes are TRBV5-1 and TRBJ2-1; possibly TRBD2 for D (6 bases). The CDR3 totals 16 residues. Germline-derived CDR1 and CDR2 are SGHRS and YFSETQ. V was clipped by 3 bases and J by 5 bases, with 18 bases between them. This chain's CDR3 is CASSSSGGPRDNEQFF. CDR3 nucleotide sequence: TGCGCCAGCAGCTCATCCGGGGGACCCCGGGACAATGAGCAGTTCTTC.

In this sample, this clone turned up a few times. V is TRBV7-9 and J is TRBJ1-6, with D possibly TRBD1 on 5 matching bases. Germline CDR1 and CDR2: SEHNR and FQNEAQ (reference sequence). This CDR3 region has 12 residues. V shed 7 bases and J shed 8 bases, with 9 bases lying between them. For the CDR3, the DNA is TGTGCCAGCAAAAAAGGGGATTCACCCCTCCACTTT. Amino acids: CASKKGDSPLHF.

The chain joins TRBV5-4 to TRBJ2-7; a weak D match, TRBD1 (6 bases). The CDR3 is 12 residues long. The germline V and J ends were trimmed by 4 bases and 5 bases, with 10 bases remaining between them. CDR1 and CDR2 (germline): SGHNT, YYREEE (reference sequence). The CDR3 nucleotides are TGTGCCAGCAGCACAGGGCAACACGAGCAGTACTTC. It encodes CASSTGQHEQYF. Supplemented by reference TRBV5-4 and TRBJ2-7, the full variable domain reads ETGVTQSPTHLIKTRGQQVTLRCSSQSGHNTVSWYQQALGQGPQFIFQYYREEENGRGNFPPRFSGLQFPNYSSELNVNALELDDSALYLCASSTGQHEQYFGPGTRLTVT.

This chain joins TRBV5-1 and TRBJ1-1, with TRBD1 matching over 7 bases. The V gene's germline CDR1 is SGHRS and CDR2 YFSETQ. This CDR3 contains 15 residues. J lost 8 bases, V lost 1 base, and 11 bases had no gene match. The CDR3 sequence: CASSLFDRETNEAFF. CDR3 bases: TGCGCCAGCAGCTTGTTCGACAGGGAAACTAACGAAGCTTTCTTT.

The V call is TRBV5-4, the J call TRBJ2-3; 8 nucleotides match TRBD2. The trim removed 4 bases at V and 2 bases at J, leaving 9 bases unmatched. CDR1 is SGHNT, CDR2 YYREEE, per germline (reference sequence). This CDR3 is built from 16 residues. The CDR3 is CASSPRGGMVTDTQYF. For the CDR3, the DNA is TGTGCCAGCAGCCCCCGGGGGGGGATGGTCACAGATACGCAGTATTTT. Filled out from reference TRBV5-4 and TRBJ2-3, the complete variable domain reads ETGVTQSPTHLIKTRGQQVTLRCSSQSGHNTVSWYQQALGQGPQFIFQYYREEENGRGNFPPRFSGLQFPNYSSELNVNALELDDSALYLCASSPRGGMVTDTQYFGPGTRLTVL.

CDR3 amino acids: CASSRDINTGELFF. The CDR3 DNA is TGTGCCAGCAGCCGGGACATAAACACCGGGGAGCTGTTTTTT. The J gene is TRBJ2-2, the V gene TRBV6-1; maybe TRBD1 (6 bases). V lost 6 bases, J lost 2 bases, and 10 bases lay in between. Germline V gene data show CDR1 as MNHNS and CDR2 as SASEGT. This CDR3 comprises 14 residues.

This clone has only a few counts. The rearrangement joins TRBV7-3 to TRBJ2-1, with a possible D match to TRBD2 (6 bases). V was trimmed by 2 bases and J by 3 bases, leaving 11 bases between them. The CDR3 extends over 15 amino acids. CDR1 and CDR2 from the germline V gene are SGHTA and FQGTGA. The CDR3 region has the DNA TGTGCCAGCAGCTTAGTCAGGGACTTCTACAATGAGCAGTTCTTC. Translated, it gives CASSLVRDFYNEQFF. The complete variable domain, with remaining parts taken from reference TRBV7-3 and TRBJ2-1, reads GAGVSQTPSNKVTEKGKYVELRCDPISGHTALYWYRQSLGQGPEFLIYFQGTGAADDSGLPNDRFFAVRPEGSVSTLKIQRTERGDSAVYLCASSLVRDFYNEQFFGPGTRLTVL.

The chain couples TRBV28 to TRBJ2-7, with a possible D match to TRBD2 (6 bases). Germline lookup yields CDR1 MDHEN and CDR2 SYDVKM. The CDR3 is made up of 15 amino acids. With 5 bases removed from V and 0 bases from J, the gap between germline ends came to 14 bases. The CDR3 here is CASSHRDLSSYEQYF. The CDR3 DNA reads as TGTGCCAGCAGTCACCGGGACTTGAGCTCCTACGAGCAGTACTTC.